This T cell receptor (beta chain) was identified during a study of T cells in narcolepsy. On this clone: The antigen remains undetermined.

Whole-study results and caveats: Autoreactive clone sequences were missing from some blood memory CD4+ repertoires. Healthy controls reportedly lacked the autoreactive clonotypes serially found in patients' blood.

Generated by immunoSEQ multiplex PCR, the TCRdb table keeps only in-frame clones and is missing some. The sample lists tens of thousands of clones; 85% were seen once. The V gene's germline CDR1 is MDHEN and CDR2 SYDVKM. Trimming left V 7 bases short and J 5 bases short, with 12 bases between. The CDR3 is 13 residues long. V and J are TRBV28 and TRBJ1-5; no reliable D call. This TCR came from a human donor with narcolepsy. Sequenced material: CD45RA- memory CD4+ T cells from PBMCs. CDR3 nucleotide sequence: TGTGCCAGCACTGTGGGGAGTTATCAGCCCCAGCATTTT. It yields the protein CASTVGSYQPQHF.